The next 29 T cell receptor beta chains were all read from a single sample in a study of regulatory T cells in long-lasting Graves disease. Time point in this sample: persistent/refractory GD, antithyroid drugs over 5 years with positive TRAb. PBMCs provided the RNA from which the TCR library was made. Arm-PCR of CDR3 regions and iRepertoire HTBI primers were used to build TCR beta libraries. TCRdb reprocessed the multiplex PCR reads with MiXCR, giving one entry per CDR3 protein. The sample lists roughly 360,000 distinct CDR3 sequences; approximately 23% were seen once. The source material was peripheral blood mononuclear cells (PBMCs), sampled when the disease was refractory, from a patient treated with antithyroid drugs. Receptors were obtained from a woman between 40 and 50 years old with Graves disease.

This clonotype was picked up many times. J is TRBJ2-7 and V is TRBV25-1; D is perhaps TRBD2 (6 bases). The CDR3 has 15 residues. The ends were cut back, 6 bases at V and 2 bases at J, with 17 bases in the middle. Germline CDR1 is MGHDK and CDR2 is SYGVNS. In nucleotides, the CDR3 is TGTGCCAGCAGCCTCGAGGGACTCAAACCCTACGAGCAGTACTTC. This translates into CASSLEGLKPYEQYF.

V and J are TRBV7-9 and TRBJ2-2, with D possibly matching TRBD1 (6 bases). The CDR3 loop spans 13 amino acids. Germline V gene data show CDR1 as SEHNR and CDR2 as FQNEAQ (reference sequence). V was pared by 2 bases and J by 7 bases, with 8 bases between. CDR3 sequence (DNA): TGTGCCAGCAGCTTAACAGGGATCGGGGAGCTGTTTTTT. Translation: CASSLTGIGELFF.

For this clonotype: A read error is possible here, since a much larger clone lies one base away. The J gene is TRBJ2-5, the V gene TRBV6-2 or TRBV6-3; TRBD2 aligns across 7 bases. The CDR3 sequence is 20 residues long. V shed 4 bases, J shed 0 bases, and the junction held 20 bases outside the gene matches. Germline values: CDR1 MNHEY, CDR2 SVGEGT. The CDR3 DNA reads TGTGCCAGCAGTTCCGATTACAGGACCGGGGGGTATCTGGACCAAGAGACCCAGTACTTC. Protein product: CASSSDYRTGGYLDQETQYF.

The chain uses TRBV9 and TRBJ2-2; tentative D call: TRBD2 (6 bases). Trimming cost V 0 bases and J 0 bases, with 21 bases left between them. Germline assignment: CDR1 SGDLS and CDR2 YYNGEE. The CDR3 covers 20 residues. Written as DNA, the CDR3 is TGTGCCAGCAGCGTAGTGGCCAGCGGGCGAGACTACGCGAACACCGGGGAGCTGTTTTTT. Translating gives CASSVVASGRDYANTGELFF.

J is TRBJ1-4 and V is TRBV2; possibly TRBD1 for D (5 bases). Trimming took off 6 bases at V and 3 bases at J, with 11 bases between the two ends. Germline CDR1 and CDR2: SNHLY and FYNNEI. The CDR3 loop spans 14 amino acids. DNA of the CDR3: TGTGCCAGCAGCTCTCGGACACCTAATGAAAAACTGTTTTTT. It translates to CASSSRTPNEKLFF.

The chain joins TRBV5-1 to TRBJ2-7, with 10 bases fitting TRBD2. Germline-derived CDR1 and CDR2 are SGHRS and YFSETQ. CDR3 length: 16 residues. Trimming cost V 0 bases and J 5 bases; bases outside gene matches: 8. The CDR3 reads CASSLALEAGGNEQYF. CDR3 in DNA: TGCGCCAGCAGCTTGGCCTTAGAAGCGGGAGGGAACGAGCAGTACTTC.

This chain links TRBV7-6 with TRBJ2-7, with D unclear. This CDR3 region has 14 residues. CDR1 and CDR2 (germline): SGHVS, FNYEAQ. Trimming took 5 bases from V and 4 from J, leaving 15 bases between them. The CDR3 coding sequence is TGTGCCAGCAGCACAAGGGTGGGGTCTTACGAGCAGTACTTC. Translation gives CASSTRVGSYEQYF.

In its sample, this clonotype was seen a few times. V and J are TRBV3-1 and TRBJ1-1, with 8 bases matching TRBD1. J lost 4 bases, V lost 2 bases, and 6 bases had no gene match. CDR3 length: 15 residues. Germline assignment: CDR1 LGHDT and CDR2 YNNKEL (reference sequence). CDR3 in DNA: TGTGCCAGCAGCCAATGGACAGGGAGGCGCACTGAAGCTTTCTTT. Its translation: CASSQWTGRRTEAFF.

This clonotype was found many times. The chain combines TRBV28 with TRBJ1-6; D is possibly TRBD1 (5 bases). V lost 5 bases and J 9 bases, leaving 11 bases between the germline ends. The germline CDR1 and CDR2 sequences are MDHEN and SYDVKM. The CDR3 has 13 amino acids. In DNA form, the CDR3 reads TGTGCCAGCAGTACAGGACCCATTTCACCCCTCCACTTT. Encoded protein: CASSTGPISPLHF.

At least ten counts were recorded for this clonotype. The V and J genes are TRBV28 and TRBJ2-7; D not certain. The CDR3 totals 13 residues. Trimming left V 3 bases short and J 5 bases short, with 11 bases between. Germline V gene lookup returns CDR1 MDHEN and CDR2 SYDVKM. The chain's CDR3 is CASSFSRTNEQYF. The CDR3 region has the DNA TGTGCCAGCAGTTTTTCCAGGACGAACGAGCAGTACTTC. Variable domain in full (rest from reference TRBV28 and TRBJ2-7): DVKVTQSSRYLVKRTGEKVFLECVQDMDHENMFWYRQDPGLGLRLIYFSYDVKMKEKGDIPEGYSVSREKKERFSLILESASTNQTSMYLCASSFSRTNEQYFGPGTRLTVT.

This clonotype was observed a few times. The rearrangement joins TRBV5-1 to TRBJ1-2, with D possibly matching TRBD1 (5 bases). This CDR3 has 13 residues. Trimming stripped 4 bases from V and 2 bases from J, with 9 bases between. CDR1 is SGHRS and CDR2 is YFSETQ in the germline V gene. The chain's CDR3 is CASSPEGNYGYTF. Here the CDR3 DNA reads TGCGCCAGCAGCCCCGAGGGGAACTATGGCTACACCTTC.

V and J are TRBV30 and TRBJ1-4, with D tentatively TRBD1 (5 bases). CDR3 length equals 15 residues. CDR1 GTSNPN and CDR2 SVGIG come from the germline V gene (reference sequence). V lost 1 base, J lost 3 bases, and 12 bases lay in between. CDR3 region: CAWSGTRGANEKLFF. DNA of the CDR3: TGTGCCTGGAGTGGGACACGGGGAGCTAATGAAAAACTGTTTTTT.

The chain is built from TRBV28 and TRBJ2-3, with TRBD1 as a possible D gene (6 bases). Trimming left V 7 bases short and J 5 bases short, with 19 bases between. The V gene's germline CDR1 is MDHEN and CDR2 SYDVKM. This CDR3 is built from 15 residues. The CDR3 is CASTFAGAGGDTQYF. CDR3 in DNA: TGTGCCAGCACCTTCGCAGGGGCAGGTGGAGATACGCAGTATTTT. Supplemented by reference TRBV28 and TRBJ2-3, the full variable domain reads DVKVTQSSRYLVKRTGEKVFLECVQDMDHENMFWYRQDPGLGLRLIYFSYDVKMKEKGDIPEGYSVSREKKERFSLILESASTNQTSMYLCASTFAGAGGDTQYFGPGTRLTVL.

The chain has TRBV6-1 and TRBJ1-3; D ambiguous. This CDR3 contains 16 residues. Looked up from germline, CDR1 is MNHNS and CDR2 is SASEGT. V gave up 3 bases and J gave up 0 bases, with 12 bases separating them. The CDR3 nucleotides are TGTGCCAGCAGTGAGGTGGTGGAGGCCTCTGGAAACACCATATATTTT. Translated: CASSEVVEASGNTIYF.

The rearrangement joins TRBV7-3 to TRBJ2-3; D remains ambiguous. The CDR3 has 14 amino acids. The V gene's germline CDR1 is SGHTA and CDR2 FQGTGA. V lost 5 bases and J 4 bases, leaving 13 bases between the germline ends. CDR3 in amino acids: CASSGGFQADTQYF. The DNA for the CDR3 is TGTGCCAGCAGCGGCGGTTTTCAGGCAGATACGCAGTATTTT.

In its sample, this clonotype was seen a few times. The chain links TRBV10-1 to TRBJ2-2; 7 bases agree with TRBD1. The CDR3 contains 13 residues. CDR1 is WNHNN, CDR2 SYGVQD, per germline (reference sequence). V shed 2 bases and J 6 bases; nucleotides not matched to a gene: 0. As DNA, the CDR3 is TGCGCCAGCAGTGAGGACAGGGCCGGGGAGCTGTTTTTT. Its translation is CASSEDRAGELFF.

This clonotype came up many times. CDR3 sequence: CASSFLAGDEQYF. In nucleotides, the CDR3 is TGTGCCAGCAGTTTCCTAGCGGGAGACGAGCAGTACTTC. The genes are TRBV28 and TRBJ2-7; 10 positions match TRBD2. Germline V CDR1 and CDR2: MDHEN, SYDVKM. There are 13 residues in the CDR3. The ends lost 3 bases at V and 5 bases at J; junction bases unmatched: 1.

The chain combines TRBV10-3 with TRBJ2-2; a weak D match, TRBD2 (6 bases). V lost 6 bases, J lost 0 bases, and 11 bases lay in between. There are 15 residues in the CDR3. CDR1 is ENHRY, CDR2 SYGVKD, per germline. The CDR3: CAISFGLTNTGELFF. The CDR3 DNA reads TGTGCCATCAGCTTCGGACTAACGAACACCGGGGAGCTGTTTTTT.

The gene calls are TRBV2 and TRBJ2-7; D unresolved. The CDR3 covers 13 residues. The germline V gene has CDR1 SNHLY and CDR2 FYNNEI. Trimming took off 4 bases at V and 4 bases at J, with 11 bases between the two ends. CDR3 protein: CASSAEPWYEQYF. CDR3 bases: TGTGCCAGCAGTGCGGAACCCTGGTACGAGCAGTACTTC. Full variable domain (outside the CDR3, taken from reference TRBV2 and TRBJ2-7): EPEVTQTPSHQVTQMGQEVILRCVPISNHLYFYWYRQILGQKVEFLVSFYNNEISEKSEIFDDQFSVERPDGSNFTLKIRSTKLEDSAMYFCASSAEPWYEQYFGPGTRLTVT.

This clonotype was recorded a few times. The rearrangement uses TRBV3-1 and TRBJ2-5; D remains ambiguous. The CDR3 is made up of 14 amino acids. V lost 4 bases and J lost 5, with 14 bases in between. Germline assignment: CDR1 LGHDT and CDR2 YNNKEL (reference sequence). The CDR3 loop is CASSPRHLRETQYF. CDR3 nucleotides: TGTGCCAGCAGCCCACGTCACCTGCGGGAGACCCAGTACTTC.

This clonotype was counted ten times or more. V gene TRBV10-3 combines with J gene TRBJ2-5, with D possibly called TRBD1 or TRBD2 (6 bases each). CDR1 and CDR2 (germline): ENHRY, SYGVKD. The V end was cut by 5 bases, the J end by 2 bases, with 9 bases between. This CDR3 spans 13 amino acids. The CDR3 nucleotides read TGTGCCATCAGTCGGGGGCAACAAGAGACCCAGTACTTC. It yields the protein CAISRGQQETQYF.

This clonotype has just a few counts. The chain employs TRBV3-1 and TRBJ1-4; 10 nucleotides agree with TRBD1. The CDR3 is made up of 17 amino acids. Per germline, CDR1 LGHDT and CDR2 YNNKEL (reference sequence). The trim removed 0 bases at V and 11 bases at J, leaving 12 bases unmatched. This CDR3 is CASSQEPTGQGVQKLFF. Written as DNA, the CDR3 is TGTGCCAGCAGCCAAGAACCCACCGGACAGGGGGTGCAGAAACTGTTTTTT.

This clonotype was recorded at least ten times. The chain couples TRBV14 to TRBJ2-7; the D call may be TRBD1 or TRBD2 (5 bases each). CDR3 size: 16 residues. V gave up 4 bases and J gave up 1 base, with 17 bases separating them. Germline CDR1 reads SGHDN; CDR2 reads FVKESK. Here the CDR3 DNA reads TGTGCCAGCAGCCGGGGACGAGGTGGTAGTTCCTACGAGCAGTACTTC. This gives the protein CASSRGRGGSSYEQYF.

This clonotype showed up just a few times. The chain carries TRBV13 and TRBJ2-7; tentatively, D is TRBD2 (5 bases). Trimming removed 5 bases at V and 6 bases at J, with 17 bases between. The germline gives CDR1 PRHDT, CDR2 FYEKMQ (reference sequence). The CDR3 covers 14 residues. This CDR3 reads CASSTFGSEVEQYF. The CDR3 DNA reads as TGTGCCAGCAGCACCTTTGGGAGTGAGGTCGAGCAGTACTTC.

This clonotype came up once. The chain is built from TRBV3-1 and TRBJ2-7; D gene ambiguous. Trimming took 0 bases from V and 6 from J, leaving 15 bases between them. The CDR3 runs to 15 residues. Germline CDR1 LGHDT, CDR2 YNNKEL (reference sequence). The CDR3 sequence is CASSQDRLPPSEQYF. The CDR3, as DNA: TGTGCCAGCAGCCAAGACAGGCTCCCGCCCTCCGAGCAGTACTTC.

This clonotype was seen at least ten times. The chain has TRBV24-1 and TRBJ2-5; no clear D. V lost 4 bases and J lost 4, with 9 bases in between. From germline, CDR1 is KGHDR and CDR2 SFDVKD. This CDR3 comprises 13 residues. The CDR3 sequence: CATSDPGIETQYF. In DNA, the CDR3 is TGTGCCACCAGTGACCCTGGTATAGAGACCCAGTACTTC.

This clonotype was seen at least ten times. CDR3 in amino acids: CASSLNPGAETQYF. The CDR3 bases are TGTGCCAGCAGTTTAAACCCCGGGGCAGAGACCCAGTACTTC. V and J are TRBV28 and TRBJ2-5, with D tentatively TRBD1 or TRBD2 (5 bases each). Trimming removed 2 bases at V and 4 bases at J, with 11 bases between. The V gene's germline CDR1 is MDHEN and CDR2 SYDVKM. This CDR3 is built from 14 residues.

This chain connects TRBV2 to TRBJ1-1; TRBD1 is a possible D gene (6 bases). Between the trimmed V and J ends, which lost 0 bases and 3 bases, there was a span of 23 bases. The CDR3 extends over 19 amino acids. CDR1 is SNHLY, CDR2 FYNNEI, per germline. CDR3 sequence reads: CASSEALGGNTGRDTEAFF. The CDR3 DNA is TGTGCCAGCAGTGAAGCGCTTGGGGGAAACACAGGGCGGGACACTGAAGCTTTCTTT.

This sequence joins TRBV28 and TRBJ2-7; D is ambiguous. The V and J ends lost 6 bases and 3 bases respectively, with 15 bases between them. Germline values: CDR1 MDHEN, CDR2 SYDVKM. The length of the CDR3 is 14 residues. DNA for the CDR3: TGTGCCAGCAGCACCTCCGACTCCATCTACGAGCAGTACTTC. Translated: CASSTSDSIYEQYF. Full variable domain (missing parts from reference TRBV28 and TRBJ2-7): DVKVTQSSRYLVKRTGEKVFLECVQDMDHENMFWYRQDPGLGLRLIYFSYDVKMKEKGDIPEGYSVSREKKERFSLILESASTNQTSMYLCASSTSDSIYEQYFGPGTRLTVT.